Presented here are 15 T cell receptor beta chains from one specimen sequenced in a study of identical twins. TCRdb redid the calling of the 5' RACE reads with MiXCR, one entry per CDR3 protein. The data show 1.5 million or so distinct CDR3 sequences, about 30% seen once. The sample comprised cord blood. The receptors come from a newborn girl in good health.

This clonotype has only a few counts. V usage is TRBV2 and J usage is TRBJ2-5, with D perhaps TRBD1 or TRBD2 (5 bases each). CDR1 is SNHLY and CDR2 is FYNNEI in the germline V gene. This CDR3 is built from 14 residues. With 11 bases removed from V and 11 bases from J, the gap between germline ends came to 27 bases. As DNA, the CDR3 is TGTGCCGGCACGGGGACGGCGGGCAACAATGAGCAGTACTTC. This encodes CAGTGTAGNNEQYF.

Only a few counts were recorded for this clonotype. The chain is built from TRBV12-3 or TRBV12-4 and TRBJ2-5; D possibly corresponds to TRBD1 (6 bases). Trimming took 3 bases from V and 2 from J, leaving 13 bases between them. The CDR3 extends over 15 amino acids. The CDR3: CASSLMGQGQETQYF. The CDR3 coding sequence is TGTGCCAGCAGTTTGATGGGACAAGGTCAAGAGACCCAGTACTTC.

In its sample, this clonotype was seen a few times. The V gene is TRBV12-3 or TRBV12-4, the J gene TRBJ1-5; D is ambiguous. This CDR3 comprises 15 residues. Trimming shortened V by 3 bases and J by 1 base, and 10 bases separated the two germline ends. CDR3 DNA: TGTGCCAGCAGTTTGGGGAGCCCAAGCAATCAGCCCCAGCATTTT. Translation: CASSLGSPSNQPQHF.

The chain uses TRBV20-1 and TRBJ2-1, with 10 positions matching TRBD2. The ends lost 2 bases at V and 4 bases at J; junction bases unmatched: 5. The CDR3 is 15 residues long. The germline V gene has CDR1 DFQATT and CDR2 SNEGSKA (reference sequence). CDR3 nucleotide sequence: TGCAGTGCTAGAATGAGCGGGAGGGCGTACAATGAGCAGTTCTTC. The encoded protein is CSARMSGRAYNEQFF.

This clonotype was seen ten or more times. A much larger clone lies a single base off, so this may be a read error. The V gene is TRBV5-1, the J gene TRBJ1-1; tentative D call: TRBD1 (6 bases). V lost 1 base and J lost 3, with 7 bases in between. The CDR3 is made up of 13 amino acids. Germline lookup yields CDR1 SGHRS and CDR2 YFSETQ. The CDR3, as DNA: TGCGCCAGCAGCTTGCACAGGGACACTGAAGCTTTCTTT. This codes for CASSLHRDTEAFF. Complete variable domain (other parts from reference TRBV5-1 and TRBJ1-1): KAGVTQTPRYLIKTRGQQVTLSCSPISGHRSVSWYQQTPGQGLQFLFEYFSETQRNKGNFPGRFSGRQFSNSRSEMNVSTLELGDSALYLCASSLHRDTEAFFGQGTRLTVV.

This chain links TRBV29-1 with TRBJ1-1; D unclear. Germline CDR1 SQVTM, CDR2 ANQGSEA. The CDR3 consists of 10 residues. The ends were cut back, 1 base at V and 6 bases at J, with 3 bases in the middle. The CDR3 region has the DNA TGCAGCGTTGAAGGGTCTGAAGCTTTCTTT. Protein: CSVEGSEAFF.

This clonotype was counted a few times. The J gene is TRBJ2-3, the V gene TRBV9, with 7 bases identical to TRBD2. This CDR3 is built from 18 residues. Germline loops: CDR1 SGDLS, CDR2 YYNGEE. V trimming: 3 bases; J trimming: 0 bases; junction bases outside the gene matches: 13. CDR3 nucleotides: TGTGCCAGCAGCGCGGCTAGCGGTCCACCCTCTAGCACAGATACGCAGTATTTT. It specifies CASSAASGPPSSTDTQYF. Combining the CDR3 with reference TRBV9 and TRBJ2-3 gives the whole variable domain DSGVTQTPKHLITATGQRVTLRCSPRSGDLSVYWYQQSLDQGLQFLIQYYNGEERAKGNILERFSAQQFPDLHSELNLSSLELGDSALYFCASSAASGPPSSTDTQYFGPGTRLTVL.

This clonotype was picked up many times. This chain joins TRBV24-1 and TRBJ2-1, with D uncertain. CDR3 length equals 13 residues. V was clipped by 0 bases and J by 7 bases, with 6 bases between them. CDR1 and CDR2 from the germline V gene are KGHDR and SFDVKD. CDR3 loop: CATSDLHRNEQFF. The CDR3 DNA sequence: TGTGCCACCAGTGATTTGCATAGGAATGAGCAGTTCTTC.

This chain links TRBV9 with TRBJ2-1; 9 bases match TRBD2. The CDR3 consists of 16 residues. Trimming at V came to 0 bases and at J to 0 bases, leaving 1 base not matched to a gene. In germline, CDR1 is SGDLS, CDR2 YYNGEE. The CDR3, as DNA: TGTGCCAGCAGCGTAGAGACTAGCGGCTCCTACAATGAGCAGTTCTTC. Translating it yields CASSVETSGSYNEQFF.

This clonotype has a handful of counts. The rearrangement links TRBV4-2 to TRBJ2-7; possible D gene TRBD1, 6 bases. CDR1 is LGHNA, CDR2 YNFKEQ, per germline. V gave up 0 bases and J gave up 5 bases, with 14 bases separating them. The CDR3 totals 15 residues. CDR3 nucleotides: TGTGCCAGCAGCCAAGATCAAAGGGGGAGTGACGAGCAGTACTTC. It translates to CASSQDQRGSDEQYF.

This clonotype appeared a few times. One end of the junction fails to match germline, which may point to a read error. This sequence joins TRBV4-1 and TRBJ2-1, with D tentatively TRBD2 (5 bases). Germline-derived CDR1 and CDR2 are MGHRA and YSYEKL. This CDR3 has 16 residues. The CDR3 protein is CASSYPARVSYNEQFF. For the CDR3, the DNA is TGCGCCAGCAGCTACCCAGCGCGGGTCTCCTATAATGAGCAGTTCTTC.

The V gene is TRBV10-3, the J gene TRBJ1-3; weak D call: TRBD1 (5 bases). CDR1 is ENHRY and CDR2 is SYGVKD in the germline V gene. The CDR3 consists of 16 residues. V gave up 8 bases and J gave up 1 base, with 18 bases separating them. CDR3 amino acids: CAIGPSGPGSGNTIYF. The CDR3 DNA sequence: TGTGCCATCGGCCCTAGTGGGCCAGGGTCTGGAAACACCATATATTTT.

The chain employs TRBV11-2 and TRBJ2-7, with D perhaps TRBD1 (5 bases). The CDR3 spans 15 residues. In germline, CDR1 is SGHAT, CDR2 FQNNGV. The V end lost 1 base, the J end lost 0 bases, and 10 bases lay between the germline ends. The CDR3 loop is CASSLVSDNSYEQYF. CDR3 nucleotides: TGTGCCAGCAGCTTAGTTTCGGACAACTCCTACGAGCAGTACTTC.

This clonotype showed up just a few times. This sequence joins TRBV4-2 and TRBJ2-3; tentative D call: TRBD1 (6 bases). V lost 3 bases and J 2 bases, leaving 12 bases between the germline ends. This CDR3 has 15 residues. Germline-derived CDR1 and CDR2 are LGHNA and YNFKEQ. CDR3 residues: CASSQNRDNTDTQYF. In nucleotides, the CDR3 is TGTGCCAGCAGCCAGAACCGGGACAACACAGATACGCAGTATTTT.

This clonotype was recorded many times. The gene calls are TRBV28 and TRBJ2-5, with D possibly being TRBD1 (5 bases). The CDR3 extends over 13 amino acids. Germline CDR1 MDHEN, CDR2 SYDVKM. The ends were cut back, 3 bases at V and 5 bases at J, with 10 bases in the middle. The CDR3 bases are TGTGCCAGCAGTTTCAGGGTGAGGGAGACCCAGTACTTC. Protein sequence: CASSFRVRETQYF.